In this sample, the clone carrying this T cell receptor beta chain turned up many times. Antigen: not known. RNA transcripts gave rise to amplified TCR beta CDR3 regions. First-round RT-PCR with HTBI primers amplified the TCR CDR3 region. MiXCR, applied by TCRdb to the multiplex PCR reads, yields one record per CDR3 protein. The data hold about 740,000 distinct CDR3 sequences, with approximately 15% observed a single time. This sample is part of a study of T cells in Graves' hyperthyroidism and ophthalmopathy. General observations from the study: Median prediction lead before ophthalmopathy onset was 5.5 to 7 months with the model. Ophthalmopathy and stable hyperthyroidism were separated by a 13 V-J model.

Stability of Graves' hyperthyroidism was defined as absent ophthalmopathy progression within 18 months. The CDR3 is made up of 19 amino acids. V gave up 6 bases and J gave up 0 bases; unmatched junction bases: 18. Germline loops: CDR1 MDHEN, CDR2 SYDVKM. The chain uses TRBV28 and TRBJ1-1, with 8 bases matching TRBD1. Sequences were obtained from blood. This sequence originates from a woman aged 18-29 years with Graves' hyperthyroidism. CDR3 DNA sequence: TGTGCCAGCAGACCTCTTTGGACAGGGCTTAAACCCATGAACACTGAAGCTTTCTTT. Its translation: CASRPLWTGLKPMNTEAFF. Filled out from reference TRBV28 and TRBJ1-1, the complete variable domain reads DVKVTQSSRYLVKRTGEKVFLECVQDMDHENMFWYRQDPGLGLRLIYFSYDVKMKEKGDIPEGYSVSREKKERFSLILESASTNQTSMYLCASRPLWTGLKPMNTEAFFGQGTRLTVV.